Listed here are 32 T cell receptor beta chains from one sample, sequenced in a study of blood T cells in healthy people across ages. A second roughly 7 to 12 cycle PCR used barcoded and J-beta primers. TCRdb redid the calling of the 5' RACE reads with MiXCR, one entry per CDR3 protein. The sample records under 700,000 distinct CDR3 sequences, about 24% being singletons. The sample was also linked to a second study, of T cells of mothers and their children.

The material sequenced was blood. All receptors derive from a boy between 5 and 17 years old in good health.

The V gene is TRBV3-1, the J gene TRBJ1-5; tentatively, D is TRBD1 (5 bases). Trimming shortened V by 4 bases and J by 2 bases, and 12 bases separated the two germline ends. The germline V gene encodes CDR1 LGHDT and CDR2 YNNKEL (reference sequence). The CDR3 sequence is 15 residues long. CDR3 sequence: CASSPGEQGNQPQHF. The CDR3 bases are TGTGCCAGCAGCCCGGGAGAACAGGGCAATCAGCCCCAGCATTTT.

The V and J genes are TRBV7-8 and TRBJ1-1, with 8 positions matching TRBD1. V dropped 0 bases and J dropped 1; count of bases not matched to a gene: 7. The CDR3 runs to 17 residues. The V gene's germline CDR1 is SGHVS and CDR2 FQNEAQ. The CDR3 sequence: CASSLARSGTGNTEAFF. The DNA of the CDR3 is TGTGCCAGCAGCTTAGCCAGGTCTGGGACAGGGAACACTGAAGCTTTCTTT.

V usage is TRBV20-1 and J usage is TRBJ2-3; a weak D match, TRBD1 (5 bases). The CDR3 loop spans 15 amino acids. Per germline, CDR1 DFQATT and CDR2 SNEGSKA (reference sequence). V was trimmed by 6 bases and J by 0 bases, leaving 16 bases between them. The CDR3 DNA sequence: TGCAGTGCGAAGACAGTTACTTCTAGCACAGATACGCAGTATTTT. Its protein is CSAKTVTSSTDTQYF.

This clonotype was counted ten times or more. The chain joins TRBV28 to TRBJ2-2, with D possibly being TRBD2 (6 bases). V was shortened by 2 bases and J by 7 bases, with 11 bases between the two germline ends. The CDR3 spans 14 residues. Germline assignment: CDR1 MDHEN and CDR2 SYDVKM. Here the CDR3 reads CASSLGGSSGELFF. In DNA, the CDR3 is TGTGCCAGCAGTTTAGGAGGGAGTAGCGGGGAGCTGTTTTTT.

The chain combines TRBV12-3 or TRBV12-4 with TRBJ2-7; D is possibly TRBD1 (5 bases). The CDR3 is made up of 14 amino acids. V was trimmed by 1 base and J by 0 bases, leaving 7 bases between them. CDR3 region: CASSLGRVSYEQYF. As DNA, the CDR3 is TGTGCCAGCAGTTTAGGCAGGGTCTCCTACGAGCAGTACTTC.

This clonotype was counted between two and nine times. As DNA, the CDR3 is TGTGCCTGGAAGAGATCAGGGTATGGGGCAACTAATGAAAAACTGTTTTTT. Its translation: CAWKRSGYGATNEKLFF. The chain has TRBV30 and TRBJ1-4; TRBD1 might be the D (5 bases). CDR3 length equals 17 residues. V shed 4 bases and J shed 0 bases, with 18 bases lying between them. From germline, CDR1 is GTSNPN and CDR2 SVGIG (reference sequence).

This chain links TRBV7-9 with TRBJ2-4; D possibly corresponds to TRBD1 (5 bases). The CDR3 contains 17 residues. Between the trimmed V and J ends, which lost 1 base and 1 base, there was a span of 14 bases. Germline assignment: CDR1 SEHNR and CDR2 FQNEAQ (reference sequence). The CDR3, as DNA: TGTGCCAGCAGCTTAGGGCAGGGCCAACGGGCCAAAAACATTCAGTACTTC. Translation: CASSLGQGQRAKNIQYF.

The chain couples TRBV28 to TRBJ2-5; possibly TRBD2 for D (5 bases). The J call may be wrong; the DNA end is better matched by TRBJ2-1. CDR1 is MDHEN, CDR2 SYDVKM, per germline. The CDR3 runs to 13 residues. The CDR3: CASRAHSGYEQFF. The DNA for the CDR3 is TGTGCCAGCAGAGCACATTCGGGGTATGAGCAGTTCTTC.

The chain joins TRBV7-9 to TRBJ2-7; maybe TRBD2 (7 bases). CDR1 SEHNR and CDR2 FQNEAQ come from the germline V gene (reference sequence). The CDR3 spans 15 residues. V was cut by 5 bases and J by 2 bases, with 16 bases left in between. The CDR3 region has the DNA TGTGCCAGCAGCCTTGGGGGGGGCTCAGCCTACGAGCAGTACTTC. Its protein is CASSLGGGSAYEQYF.

At least ten counts were recorded for this clonotype. The V call is TRBV6-1, the J call TRBJ2-3; 8 nucleotides line up with TRBD2. Trimming cost V 5 bases and J 2 bases; bases outside gene matches: 3. The CDR3 has 14 amino acids. CDR1 and CDR2 (germline): MNHNS, SASEGT. CDR3 protein: CASSNGGATDTQYF. The CDR3 DNA sequence: TGTGCCAGCAGTAACGGGGGGGCCACAGATACGCAGTATTTT.

This clonotype has just a few counts. The J gene is TRBJ2-5, the V gene TRBV4-3; D is perhaps TRBD1 (6 bases). The DNA matches TRBJ2-1 better at its end, which makes the J call doubtful. The germline gives CDR1 LGHNA, CDR2 YSLEER. The CDR3 runs to 15 residues. CDR3 region: CASSQDGTCYNEQFF. The CDR3 nucleotides read TGCGCCAGCAGCCAAGACGGGACATGCTACAATGAGCAGTTCTTC.

This clonotype was detected ten times or more. The chain combines TRBV20-1 with TRBJ2-1; 10 positions match TRBD2. The CDR3 is 14 residues long. Germline V gene data show CDR1 as DFQATT and CDR2 as SNEGSKA (reference sequence). V lost 5 bases to trimming and J lost 5 bases; unmatched junction nucleotides: 6. The CDR3 region is CSARGLAENNEQFF. The CDR3 coding sequence is TGCAGTGCTCGAGGACTAGCGGAGAACAATGAGCAGTTCTTC.

The V call is TRBV12-3 or TRBV12-4, the J call TRBJ2-5; weak D call: TRBD2 (7 bases). The CDR3 is 16 residues long. The V end lost 3 bases, the J end lost 4 bases, and 18 bases lay between the germline ends. CDR3 residues: CASSFDRGGAGETQYF. The CDR3, as DNA: TGTGCCAGCAGTTTTGATAGAGGGGGGGCTGGAGAGACCCAGTACTTC.

This clonotype was counted between two and nine times. This sequence joins TRBV20-1 and TRBJ1-2; 7 bases line up with TRBD1. With V trimmed by 0 bases and J by 0 bases, 10 bases remained unmatched. Germline V lookup: CDR1 DFQATT, CDR2 SNEGSKA (reference sequence). The CDR3 extends over 17 amino acids. CDR3 loop: CSARDPQTGEANYGYTF. The DNA for the CDR3 is TGCAGTGCTAGAGATCCTCAAACAGGGGAGGCTAACTATGGCTACACCTTC.

This chain connects TRBV20-1 to TRBJ2-1, with D perhaps matching TRBD1 (6 bases). The J call may be wrong; the DNA end is better matched by TRBJ2-5. This CDR3 has 11 amino acids. Germline lookup yields CDR1 DFQATT and CDR2 SNEGSKA (reference sequence). CDR3 in DNA: TGCAGTGCGGGGGCGACGAGGACCCAGTACTTC. Amino acid sequence: CSAGATRTQYF.

A few counts support this clonotype. The chain recombines TRBV7-8 with TRBJ2-3; D perhaps matches TRBD2 (5 bases). The V end lost 4 bases, the J end lost 5 bases, and 16 bases lay between the germline ends. Germline V lookup: CDR1 SGHVS, CDR2 FQNEAQ. The CDR3 is 15 residues long. The DNA for the CDR3 is TGTGCCAGCAGCTCCACCATACGGACTGTAGATACGCAGTATTTT. It encodes CASSSTIRTVDTQYF.

This clonotype came up a few times. The genes are TRBV5-5 and TRBJ1-3, with D perhaps matching TRBD1 (6 bases). In germline, CDR1 is SGHKS, CDR2 YYEKEE (reference sequence). V was clipped by 4 bases and J by 2 bases, with 13 bases between them. The CDR3 loop spans 15 amino acids. The CDR3 loop is CASSLTGTPGNTIYF. CDR3 DNA: TGTGCCAGCAGCCTCACCGGGACACCTGGAAACACCATATATTTT.

This clonotype has more than one count but fewer than ten. The rearrangement uses TRBV7-8 and TRBJ2-5; a possible D gene is TRBD2 (5 bases). Germline-derived CDR1 and CDR2 are SGHVS and FQNEAQ. Trimming removed 5 bases from V and 9 bases from J, with 13 bases in between. The CDR3 contains 12 residues. The DNA for the CDR3 is TGTGCCAGCAGCAGGCCTTCGGAGGCCCAGTACTTC. It is translated as CASSRPSEAQYF.

This clonotype showed up many times. The chain joins TRBV6-2 or TRBV6-3 to TRBJ1-4, with a possible D match to TRBD1 (6 bases). Trimming left V 5 bases short and J 1 base short, with 14 bases between. CDR1 and CDR2 (germline): MNHEY, SVGEGT. The CDR3 is made up of 16 amino acids. The CDR3 DNA sequence: TGTGCCAGCAGTCCACGAACAGGGAAAACTAATGAAAAACTGTTTTTT. This encodes CASSPRTGKTNEKLFF.

V is TRBV28 and J is TRBJ2-1; D is unresolved. Trimming pared 6 bases from V and 5 bases from J, leaving 17 bases between. Germline CDR1 reads MDHEN; CDR2 reads SYDVKM. The CDR3 loop spans 15 amino acids. The CDR3 sequence: CASSSYDGRNNEQFF. The CDR3 region has the DNA TGTGCCAGCAGCTCATACGATGGACGGAACAATGAGCAGTTCTTC.

There are a few counts of this clonotype. The rearrangement uses TRBV27 and TRBJ2-5; perhaps D is TRBD1 or TRBD2 (5 bases each). The CDR3 extends over 13 amino acids. Deletions cut 3 bases from V and 7 bases from J, with 12 bases between. CDR1 and CDR2 (germline): MNHEY, SMNVEV (reference sequence). The CDR3 nucleotides are TGTGCCAGCAGTTTTTTGGGGGTAGGGACCCAGTACTTC. It translates to CASSFLGVGTQYF.

The V and J genes are TRBV9 and TRBJ2-7; TRBD1 matches at 9 bases. The junction had 9 bases not matched to a gene; V was cut back by 3 bases and J by 2 bases. Per the germline V gene, CDR1 is SGDLS and CDR2 is YYNGEE. CDR3 length equals 16 residues. The CDR3 DNA reads TGTGCCAGCAGCGCGGGGGGACAGGGATTAGCCTACGAGCAGTACTTC. This encodes CASSAGGQGLAYEQYF.

This clonotype was seen once. Mismatch with germline at one junction end may stem from a read error. The rearrangement uses TRBV20-1 and TRBJ2-4; TRBD1 is a possible D gene (5 bases). In germline, CDR1 is DFQATT, CDR2 SNEGSKA (reference sequence). This CDR3 contains 13 residues. The CDR3 loop is CSARTLDKNIHYF. The CDR3 DNA reads TGCAGTGCCCGAACACTGGACAAAAACATTCATTACTTC.

This clonotype has just a few counts. The genes are TRBV15 and TRBJ2-5; TRBD2 is a possible D gene (7 bases). This CDR3 is built from 14 residues. From germline, CDR1 is LNHNV and CDR2 YYDKDF (reference sequence). V lost 6 bases and J lost 2, with 13 bases in between. CDR3 sequence reads: CATSWRGRQETQYF. In DNA form, the CDR3 reads TGTGCCACCAGTTGGCGGGGGCGTCAAGAGACCCAGTACTTC.

For the CDR3, the DNA is TGTGCCAGCAGCTCCGCGACAGGGTGGGTCACTGAAGCTTTCTTT. This translates into CASSSATGWVTEAFF. The chain combines TRBV7-9 with TRBJ1-1, with TRBD1 matching over 7 bases. Trimming cost V 4 bases and J 4 bases; bases outside gene matches: 9. There are 15 residues in the CDR3. Germline-derived CDR1 and CDR2 are SEHNR and FQNEAQ (reference sequence).

As regards this clonotype: Sequence at one end of the junction differs from germline and may be a read error. This chain uses TRBV20-1 with TRBJ1-1, with 10 bases that match TRBD1. Germline CDR1 DFQATT, CDR2 SNEGSKA (reference sequence). This CDR3 contains 14 residues. Here the CDR3 DNA reads TGCAGTGCTAGGGTCGGGACAGGGGACACTGAGGCTTTCTTT. Translation: CSARVGTGDTEAFF.

About this clonotype itself: The junction does not match germline at one end; this may be a read error. The genes are TRBV20-1 and TRBJ2-5; D is unclear. Germline CDR1 and CDR2: DFQATT and SNEGSKA (reference sequence). The CDR3 length is 13 residues. Here the CDR3 reads CSARDQPLNEQLF. DNA for the CDR3: TGCAGTGCTAGAGATCAGCCGCTCAATGAGCAGCTCTTC.

CDR3 in DNA: TGTGCCAGCAGCCAACACCCGGGACAGGGTACAGATACGCAGTATTTT. Translating it yields CASSQHPGQGTDTQYF. This chain uses TRBV4-2 with TRBJ2-3, with TRBD1 matching over 9 bases. Germline V lookup: CDR1 LGHNA, CDR2 YNFKEQ. Trimming removed 2 bases from V and 3 bases from J; junction bases left unmatched: 6. The CDR3 is 16 amino acids.

The chain employs TRBV7-9 and TRBJ2-7, with D possibly TRBD2 on 5 matching bases. V lost 6 bases and J 5 bases, leaving 17 bases between the germline ends. This CDR3 region has 14 residues. The germline V gene encodes CDR1 SEHNR and CDR2 FQNEAQ (reference sequence). The CDR3 DNA sequence: TGTGCCAGCAGGGACCAGAGGGCGTTCGACGAGCAGTACTTC. Translating it yields CASRDQRAFDEQYF. Looking up the rest from reference TRBV7-9 and TRBJ2-7 gives the full variable domain: DTGVSQNPRHKITKRGQNVTFRCDPISEHNRLYWYRQTLGQGPEFLTYFQNEAQLEKSRLLSDRFSAERPKGSFSTLEIQRTEQGDSAMYLCASRDQRAFDEQYFGPGTRLTVT.

The sample holds a few counts of this clonotype. The rearrangement joins TRBV7-2 to TRBJ2-7; D is unclear. Between the trimmed V and J ends, which lost 4 bases and 4 bases, there was a span of 11 bases. Germline CDR1 is SGHTA and CDR2 is FQGNSA. This CDR3 comprises 13 residues. The CDR3 bases are TGTGCCAGCAGCTCTCGTTCCCTTTACGAGCAGTACTTC. Its translation: CASSSRSLYEQYF.

V usage is TRBV6-1 and J usage is TRBJ2-5; D unresolved. The CDR3 length is 16 residues. In germline, CDR1 is MNHNS, CDR2 SASEGT. The ends were cut back, 1 base at V and 4 bases at J, with 16 bases in the middle. In DNA form, the CDR3 reads TGTGCCAGCAGTGAAGTTGGGAACTTGTGGGGAGAGACCCAGTACTTC. Translating gives CASSEVGNLWGETQYF.

This chain links TRBV4-1 with TRBJ1-5; TRBD1 is a possible D gene (6 bases). The length of the CDR3 is 13 residues. V lost 5 bases, J lost 6 bases, and 11 bases lay in between. Germline CDR1 MGHRA, CDR2 YSYEKL. CDR3 DNA sequence: TGCGCCAGCAGCTACCCAGGGGTTCAGCCCCAGCATTTT. Translated: CASSYPGVQPQHF.